This TCR beta chain is from a study of T cells in Graves' hyperthyroidism and ophthalmopathy. Broader study findings: A model using 13 V-J features told ophthalmopathy apart from stable hyperthyroidism.

Amplification of TCR beta CDR3 regions was performed using RNA transcripts as template. HTBI primers were the set used in a first-round RT-PCR of the TCR CDR3. TCRdb re-called the multiplex PCR reads through MiXCR, storing one row per CDR3 protein. Here the sample spans 350,000 or so distinct CDR3 sequences, about 15% being singletons. From germline, CDR1 is SQVTM and CDR2 ANQGSEA. Trimming removed 0 bases at V and 13 bases at J, with 15 bases between. The CDR3 is 12 amino acids. Turning to this clonotype: The antigen is not known.

Sequencing used blood. This sequence joins TRBV29-1 and TRBJ2-5; D ambiguous. The receptor was isolated from a woman aged 30 to 39 with Graves' hyperthyroidism that later progressed to Graves' ophthalmopathy. This chain's CDR3 is CSVEDVEPAWYF. CDR3 nucleotide sequence: TGCAGCGTTGAAGATGTCGAGCCGGCTTGGTACTTC. The full variable domain, with the rest looked up from reference TRBV29-1 and TRBJ2-5, is SAVISQKPSRDICQRGTSLTIQCQVDSQVTMMFWYRQQPGQSLTLIATANQGSEATYESGFVIDKFPISRPNLTFSTLTVSNMSPEDSSIYLCSVEDVEPAWYFGPGTRLLVL.